Below are 18 T cell receptor beta chains sequenced from a single sample in a study of T cells in localized non-small cell lung cancer. The table came from immunoSEQ multiplex PCR; TCRdb's copy has only in-frame clones and leaves some out. Among 1,500 to 2,000 clones listed, less than 25% were seen once. Here the sequenced sample was normal lung tissue next to the tumor, taken before any cancer treatment. The receptors stem from a male donor aged 60 or older with stage II squamous cell lung carcinoma.

The chain couples TRBV28 to TRBJ1-2, with TRBD1 matching 9 bases. Germline-derived CDR1 and CDR2 are MDHEN and SYDVKM. The V segment lost 6 bases and the J segment 6 bases; nucleotides outside the gene matches: 11. The CDR3 has 15 amino acids. The CDR3 DNA follows: TGTGCCAGCAGGGCAGCCGGGACAGGGAGCAATGGCTACACCTTC. This translates into CASRAAGTGSNGYTF.

In its sample, this clone is medium-sized. The chain uses TRBV11-3 and TRBJ1-5; D possibly corresponds to TRBD1 (6 bases). Deletions cut 4 bases from V and 3 bases from J, with 13 bases between. This CDR3 region has 15 residues. Germline CDR1 reads SGHNT; CDR2 reads YENEEA. The CDR3 nucleotides read TGTGCCAGCAGCTCCGGGACAAGACTCAATCAGCCCCAGCATTTT. It is translated as CASSSGTRLNQPQHF.

This clone has a handful of counts. The chain employs TRBV6-8 and TRBJ2-5; 7 bases fit TRBD2. V lost 6 bases and J lost 2; bases outside the gene matches: 6. The CDR3 length is 14 residues. From germline, CDR1 is MNHGY and CDR2 SAAAGT. The CDR3 region is CASRGLAVQETQYF. CDR3 DNA sequence: TGTGCCAGCAGGGGGCTAGCGGTACAAGAGACCCAGTACTTC.

This chain uses TRBV14 with TRBJ1-2, with TRBD1 identical over 7 bases. V lost 0 bases and J lost 4; bases outside the gene matches: 11. Looked up from germline, CDR1 is SGHDN and CDR2 is FVKESK. The CDR3 sequence is 17 residues long. The CDR3 reads CASSQDKRRGHRYGYTF. Written as DNA, the CDR3 is TGTGCCAGCAGCCAAGATAAGAGGAGGGGGCATCGCTATGGCTACACCTTC.

This clone is medium-sized within its sample. The gene calls are TRBV6-1 and TRBJ2-7, with TRBD1 identical over 7 bases. The V gene end was trimmed by 0 bases and the J gene end by 4 bases; junction bases not matched to a gene: 6. The CDR3 has 15 amino acids. Germline V lookup: CDR1 MNHNS, CDR2 SASEGT. This CDR3 reads CASSEATTGWYEQYF. The CDR3 DNA sequence: TGTGCCAGCAGTGAAGCTACGACAGGGTGGTACGAGCAGTACTTC.

This chain links TRBV16 with TRBJ2-7; perhaps TRBD2 as D (6 bases). Germline lookup yields CDR1 KGHSY and CDR2 FQNENV. This CDR3 has 16 amino acids. Trimming removed 0 bases from V and 2 bases from J, with 14 bases in between. The CDR3 reads CASSQSWAGTPYEQYF. In nucleotides, the CDR3 is TGTGCCAGCAGCCAATCATGGGCAGGGACTCCCTACGAGCAGTACTTC.

This clone was found a few times. The chain combines TRBV6-8 with TRBJ2-1; 13 bases fit TRBD2. The germline V gene encodes CDR1 MNHGY and CDR2 SAAAGT. The junction had 17 bases not matched to a gene; V was cut back by 5 bases and J by 7 bases. The CDR3 sequence is 19 residues long. CDR3 sequence (DNA): TGTGCCAGCAGTCCGGACCCGCAACTAGCGGGGGGGCTTAAGAATGAGCAGTTCTTC. Translating it yields CASSPDPQLAGGLKNEQFF.

This clone came up a few times. The chain links TRBV23-1 to TRBJ1-1; D is unclear. TRBV23-1 is placed among ORFs of uncertain function. Deletions cut 6 bases from V and 2 bases from J, with 10 bases between. This CDR3 spans 13 amino acids. This CDR3 is CASSRTDNTEAFF. The CDR3 DNA reads as TGCGCCAGCAGCCGAACAGACAACACTGAAGCTTTCTTT.

The chain carries TRBV19 and TRBJ2-2; 15 bases line up with TRBD2. CDR3 length: 19 residues. CDR1 is LNHDA, CDR2 SQIVND, per germline (reference sequence). Trimming removed 5 bases from V and 1 base from J; junction bases left unmatched: 8. The CDR3 DNA reads TGTGCCAGTAGTGACAGGAGGACTAGCGGGAGGGGGAACACCGGGGAGCTGTTTTTT. Its protein is CASSDRRTSGRGNTGELFF.

V gene TRBV19 combines with J gene TRBJ2-2, with D possibly matching TRBD2 (6 bases). Trimming shortened V by 6 bases and J by 7 bases, and 15 bases separated the two germline ends. CDR1 LNHDA and CDR2 SQIVND come from the germline V gene (reference sequence). The CDR3 covers 14 residues. The CDR3 DNA is TGTGCCAGTAGCTTATGGGGGGTTTTCGGGGAGCTGTTTTTT. This gives the protein CASSLWGVFGELFF.

This sequence joins TRBV19 and TRBJ2-3, with D uncertain. Trimming pared 5 bases from V and 0 bases from J, leaving 12 bases between. The CDR3 extends over 15 amino acids. CDR1 and CDR2 from the germline V gene are LNHDA and SQIVND (reference sequence). CDR3 loop: CASSLQQQSTDTQYF. The CDR3 DNA follows: TGTGCCAGTAGTTTACAGCAGCAGAGCACAGATACGCAGTATTTT.

V usage is TRBV6-8 and J usage is TRBJ1-5; D not certain. The CDR3 has 18 amino acids. V was clipped by 4 bases and J by 0 bases, with 19 bases between them. Per germline, CDR1 MNHGY and CDR2 SAAAGT. The CDR3 loop reads CASSFPLLGPPSNQPQHF. DNA for the CDR3: TGTGCCAGCAGTTTCCCCCTCCTCGGGCCTCCTAGCAATCAGCCCCAGCATTTT.

By proportion, this clone is medium-sized. This chain uses TRBV7-2 with TRBJ2-5; 9 nucleotides agree with TRBD1. Germline-derived CDR1 and CDR2 are SGHTA and FQGNSA. CDR3 length: 13 residues. The J segment lost 8 bases and the V segment lost 5 bases, leaving 6 bases of the junction unmatched. CDR3 nucleotide sequence: TGTGCCAGCAGCGCCGGGACAGGGAAAACCCAGTACTTC. Its translation: CASSAGTGKTQYF.

V gene TRBV5-1 combines with J gene TRBJ1-4; D is unresolved. Germline V gene lookup returns CDR1 SGHRS and CDR2 YFSETQ. V lost 6 bases and J 4 bases, leaving 13 bases between the germline ends. The CDR3 runs to 14 residues. CDR3 sequence: CASKGGSRNEKLFF. The CDR3 DNA is TGCGCCAGCAAGGGAGGGTCTCGTAATGAAAAACTGTTTTTT.

This clone was picked up a small number of times. The V gene is TRBV11-3, the J gene TRBJ2-3; 8 positions agree with TRBD1. The junction had 3 bases not matched to a gene; V was cut back by 4 bases and J by 0 bases. Germline CDR1 reads SGHNT; CDR2 reads YENEEA. The CDR3 has 15 amino acids. In DNA form, the CDR3 reads TGTGCCAGCAGCTCGACAGGGGCTAGCACAGATACGCAGTATTTT. It specifies CASSSTGASTDTQYF.

This clone was detected a few times. V gene TRBV6-8 combines with J gene TRBJ2-2; perhaps TRBD1 as D (6 bases). Deletions cut 2 bases from V and 4 bases from J, with 14 bases between. CDR3 size: 16 residues. Germline CDR1 is MNHGY and CDR2 is SAAAGT. CDR3 in amino acids: CASSYAPGHFTGELFF. The CDR3 bases are TGTGCCAGCAGTTACGCTCCGGGACACTTCACCGGGGAGCTGTTTTTT.

V is TRBV1 and J is TRBJ1-3. TRBV1 is noted as a pseudogene. The CDR3 covers 15 residues. The CDR3 loop is CASSQDGPAGNTIYF. The CDR3 DNA reads TGCGCCAGCAGCCAAGACGGTCCGGCTGGAAACACCATATATTTT.

This chain links TRBV18 with TRBJ1-1, with no clear D. Germline V gene data show CDR1 as KGHSH and CDR2 as LQKENI. CDR3 length: 15 amino acids. Trimming pared 2 bases from V and 2 bases from J, leaving 12 bases between. In DNA, the CDR3 is TGTGCCAGCTCACCATCGCTGGCCTCAAACACTGAAGCTTTCTTT. Amino acids: CASSPSLASNTEAFF.